The 20 T cell receptor beta chains presented below share a single source sample, sequenced in a study of CD8+ T cells in alopecia areata. Treatment reported: oral pan-JAK inhibitor, 5-10 mg twice daily. RNA, once extracted, was reverse transcribed into cDNA for use as the sequencing template. Libraries were prepared by immunoSEQ multiplex PCR; TCRdb keeps only in-frame clonotypes and omits some of them. The table includes under 200,000 clones, approximately 60% detected once. The material sequenced was CD4+ T cells sorted from blood, taken at week 24, from a patient treated with tofacitinib. The receptors here all came from a human donor with alopecia areata.

The sample holds a few counts of this clone. This chain joins TRBV29-1 and TRBJ2-7; the D call may be TRBD1 or TRBD2 (5 bases each). The CDR3 has 12 residues. The ends were cut back, 4 bases at V and 6 bases at J, with 13 bases in the middle. Per the germline V gene, CDR1 is SQVTM and CDR2 is ANQGSEA. CDR3 DNA: TGCAGCGTTGTTCCAGGGAGTACCGAGCAGTACTTC. Translating gives CSVVPGSTEQYF.

V gene TRBV5-1 combines with J gene TRBJ1-2, with D maybe TRBD1 (6 bases). In germline, CDR1 is SGHRS, CDR2 YFSETQ. The CDR3 runs to 16 residues. V lost 2 bases and J 6 bases, leaving 20 bases between the germline ends. The CDR3 nucleotides read TGCGCCAGCAGCTTTCGACCTCCAGGGGATGGAGATGGCTACACCTTC. It encodes CASSFRPPGDGDGYTF.

This clone was recorded once. V is TRBV30 and J is TRBJ2-4, with D perhaps assigned TRBD1 or TRBD2 (5 bases each). Trimming took off 1 base at V and 2 bases at J, with 9 bases between the two ends. Per germline, CDR1 GTSNPN and CDR2 SVGIG (reference sequence). The CDR3 is 14 residues long. The DNA of the CDR3 is TGTGCCTGGAGTGCACGGGGCTCCAAAAACATTCAGTACTTC. It specifies CAWSARGSKNIQYF.

Written as DNA, the CDR3 is TGCAGCGGAAGTATTTCGGCGAACACTGAAGCTTTCTTT. This gives the protein CSGSISANTEAFF. The genes are TRBV29-1 and TRBJ1-1; D not certain. Trimming removed 7 bases from V and 1 base from J, with 13 bases in between. The CDR3 spans 13 residues. CDR1 is SQVTM, CDR2 ANQGSEA, per germline.

The chain uses TRBV16 and TRBJ1-6; the D is unclear. The CDR3 sequence is 11 residues long. V was trimmed by 4 bases and J by 8 bases, leaving 3 bases between them. The V gene's germline CDR1 is KGHSY and CDR2 FQNENV. This CDR3 reads CASSLDSPLHF. The CDR3 DNA follows: TGTGCCAGCAGCCTCGATTCACCCCTCCACTTT.

This chain links TRBV4-1 with TRBJ1-1, with D unclear. This CDR3 region has 13 residues. V shed 5 bases and J shed 1 base, with 8 bases lying between them. Per germline, CDR1 MGHRA and CDR2 YSYEKL. The CDR3 coding sequence is TGCGCCAGCAGCTACCGGGAGAACACTGAAGCTTTCTTT. Translation gives CASSYRENTEAFF.

This chain connects TRBV30 to TRBJ1-5; 7 nucleotides match TRBD1. The CDR3 spans 14 residues. Germline V gene lookup returns CDR1 GTSNPN and CDR2 SVGIG (reference sequence). V trimming: 2 bases; J trimming: 4 bases; junction bases outside the gene matches: 5. Here the CDR3 DNA reads TGTGCCTGGAGTACCGGGACAGTAAATCAGCCCCAGCATTTT. This codes for CAWSTGTVNQPQHF.

The chain carries TRBV29-1 and TRBJ2-7, with 7 bases that match TRBD2. This CDR3 region has 13 residues. Germline V gives CDR1 SQVTM, CDR2 ANQGSEA. Trimming cost V 4 bases and J 4 bases; bases outside gene matches: 7. CDR3 sequence: CSVGNGGLYEQYF. Here the CDR3 DNA reads TGCAGCGTTGGGAACGGGGGACTATACGAGCAGTACTTC.

The V call is TRBV6-6, the J call TRBJ1-5; D possibly corresponds to TRBD1 (5 bases). This CDR3 contains 15 residues. V was pared by 5 bases and J by 4 bases, with 15 bases between. Germline V lookup: CDR1 MNHNY, CDR2 SVGAGI (reference sequence). CDR3 bases: TGTGCCAGCAGTCGCCCGGGACGGGCAAATCAGCCCCAGCATTTT. It codes for CASSRPGRANQPQHF.

This clone was found a few times. V usage is TRBV6-6 and J usage is TRBJ2-7; D not resolved. There are 10 residues in the CDR3. Trimming cost V 7 bases and J 4 bases, with 5 bases left between them. Germline V gene lookup returns CDR1 MNHNY and CDR2 SVGAGI (reference sequence). DNA of the CDR3: TGTGCCAGCAACAATTACGAGCAGTACTTC. It translates to CASNNYEQYF.

The J gene is TRBJ2-1, the V gene TRBV4-1; 7 bases map to TRBD2. Germline V gene data show CDR1 as MGHRA and CDR2 as YSYEKL. V lost 2 bases and J lost 8; bases outside the gene matches: 6. The CDR3 extends over 14 amino acids. CDR3 sequence: CASSQMTSFDEQFF. DNA of the CDR3: TGCGCCAGCAGCCAAATGACTAGCTTCGATGAGCAGTTCTTC.

The chain employs TRBV19 and TRBJ2-3, with 11 bases aligning to TRBD2. Germline V gene lookup returns CDR1 LNHDA and CDR2 SQIVND (reference sequence). Trimming cost V 3 bases and J 2 bases; bases outside gene matches: 4. This CDR3 is built from 16 residues. DNA of the CDR3: TGTGCCAGTAGTATCGGGACTAGCGGCATCACAGATACGCAGTATTTT. Translation: CASSIGTSGITDTQYF.

V usage is TRBV4-2 and J usage is TRBJ2-1, with D hard to call. Trimming took 4 bases from V and 0 from J, leaving 16 bases between them. This CDR3 has 17 amino acids. Looked up from germline, CDR1 is LGHNA and CDR2 is YNFKEQ. The CDR3 protein is CASSPLPGDISYNEQFF. The DNA of the CDR3 is TGTGCCAGCAGCCCTCTACCGGGCGATATCTCCTACAATGAGCAGTTCTTC.

This chain uses TRBV29-1 with TRBJ1-3; 9 bases line up with TRBD1. This CDR3 spans 11 amino acids. Losses at the gene ends were 7 bases for V and 11 bases for J; bases not matched to a gene: 6. The germline CDR1 and CDR2 sequences are SQVTM and ANQGSEA. Here the CDR3 reads CSGSDRGAIYF. Written as DNA, the CDR3 is TGCAGCGGGTCGGACAGGGGCGCCATATATTTT.

The chain couples TRBV5-1 to TRBJ1-5; TRBD1 might be the D (5 bases). The CDR3 length is 14 residues. The ends were cut back, 2 bases at V and 7 bases at J, with 13 bases in the middle. In germline, CDR1 is SGHRS, CDR2 YFSETQ. This CDR3 reads CASSLRGDEQPQHF. Here the CDR3 DNA reads TGCGCCAGCAGCTTAAGAGGGGACGAGCAGCCCCAGCATTTT.

The chain links TRBV15 to TRBJ2-6; D is unresolved. The CDR3 is 14 amino acids. With 3 bases removed from V and 0 bases from J, the gap between germline ends came to 3 bases. CDR1 LNHNV and CDR2 YYDKDF come from the germline V gene (reference sequence). The CDR3 DNA follows: TGTGCCACCAGCAGGGGCTCTGGGGCCAACGTCCTGACTTTC. Its protein is CATSRGSGANVLTF.

V is TRBV6-6 and J is TRBJ1-2; 9 nucleotides match TRBD1. The germline V gene encodes CDR1 MNHNY and CDR2 SVGAGI (reference sequence). The CDR3 is made up of 13 amino acids. The junction had 8 bases not matched to a gene; V was cut back by 7 bases and J by 8 bases. In DNA, the CDR3 is TGTGCCAGCACGGACAGGGGTTATTGGGGCTACACCTTC. It yields the protein CASTDRGYWGYTF.

A single count supports this clone. The J gene is TRBJ2-2, the V gene TRBV2; D is undetermined. The CDR3 contains 14 residues. Germline values: CDR1 SNHLY, CDR2 FYNNEI. V lost 5 bases and J lost 4, with 11 bases in between. Written as DNA, the CDR3 is TGTGCCAGCAGTTACGACCCCCTCACCGGGGAGCTGTTTTTT. Its translation: CASSYDPLTGELFF.

The chain carries TRBV29-1 and TRBJ2-5; D is ambiguous. The CDR3 is 14 amino acids. The V and J ends lost 6 bases and 0 bases respectively, with 14 bases between them. The V gene's germline CDR1 is SQVTM and CDR2 ANQGSEA. The CDR3 loop is CSVAITTYQETQYF. The CDR3 nucleotides read TGCAGCGTCGCTATAACGACCTACCAAGAGACCCAGTACTTC.

The rearrangement links TRBV29-1 to TRBJ2-7, with 9 bases aligning to TRBD1. The ends lost 6 bases at V and 7 bases at J; junction bases unmatched: 16. The V gene's germline CDR1 is SQVTM and CDR2 ANQGSEA. The CDR3 covers 15 residues. In DNA form, the CDR3 reads TGCAGCGTCTTTGTACTGGGACAGGGTGTGATTGAGCAGTACTTC. Translating it yields CSVFVLGQGVIEQYF.